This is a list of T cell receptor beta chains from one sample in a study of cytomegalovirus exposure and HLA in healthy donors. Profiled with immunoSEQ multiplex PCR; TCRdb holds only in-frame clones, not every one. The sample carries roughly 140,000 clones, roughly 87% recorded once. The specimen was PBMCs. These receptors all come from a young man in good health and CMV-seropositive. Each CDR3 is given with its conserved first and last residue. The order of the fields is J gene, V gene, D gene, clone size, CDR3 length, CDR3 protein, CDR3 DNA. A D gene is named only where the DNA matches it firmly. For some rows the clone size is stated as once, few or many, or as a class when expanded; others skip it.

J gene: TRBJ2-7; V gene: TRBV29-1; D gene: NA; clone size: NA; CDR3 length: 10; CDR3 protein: CSVEIYEQYF; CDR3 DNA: TGCAGCGTTGAAATCTACGAGCAGTACTTC
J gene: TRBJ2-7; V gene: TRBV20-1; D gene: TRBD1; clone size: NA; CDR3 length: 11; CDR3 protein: CSATDRVEQYF; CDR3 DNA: TGCAGTGCGACCGACAGGGTCGAGCAGTACTTC
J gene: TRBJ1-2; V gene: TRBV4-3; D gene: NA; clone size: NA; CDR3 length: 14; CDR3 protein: CASSQDQGANGYTF; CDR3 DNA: TGCGCCAGCAGCCAAGATCAGGGTGCCAATGGCTACACCTTC
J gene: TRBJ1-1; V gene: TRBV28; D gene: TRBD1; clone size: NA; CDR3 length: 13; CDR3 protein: CASRTDRVTEAFF; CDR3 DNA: TGTGCCAGCAGGACGGACAGGGTCACTGAAGCTTTCTTT
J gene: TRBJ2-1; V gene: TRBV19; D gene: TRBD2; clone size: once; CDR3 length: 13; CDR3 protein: CASSTGGANEQFF; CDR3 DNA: TGTGCCAGTAGTACGGGGGGTGCCAATGAGCAGTTCTTC
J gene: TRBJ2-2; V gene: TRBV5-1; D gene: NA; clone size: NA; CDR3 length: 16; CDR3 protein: CASSANRAYNAGELFF; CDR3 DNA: TGCGCCAGCAGCGCAAACAGGGCATACAATGCCGGGGAGCTGTTTTTT
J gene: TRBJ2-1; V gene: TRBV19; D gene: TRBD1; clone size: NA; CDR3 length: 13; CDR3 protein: CASSIRGQNEQFF; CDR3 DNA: TGTGCCAGTAGTATAAGGGGGCAGAATGAGCAGTTCTTC
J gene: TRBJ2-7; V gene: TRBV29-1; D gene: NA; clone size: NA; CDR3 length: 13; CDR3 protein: CSIYTLSSYEQYF; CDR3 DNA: TGCAGCATATATACCCTGAGCTCCTACGAGCAGTACTTC
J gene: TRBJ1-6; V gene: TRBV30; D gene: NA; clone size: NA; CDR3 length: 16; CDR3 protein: CAWSREGVRYNSPLHF; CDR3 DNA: TGTGCCTGGAGTAGAGAAGGGGTCCGATATAATTCACCCCTCCACTTT
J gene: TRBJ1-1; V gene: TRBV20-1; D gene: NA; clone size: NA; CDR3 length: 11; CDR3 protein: CSARPLGGAFF; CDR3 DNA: TGCAGTGCTAGGCCCCTGGGGGGAGCTTTCTTT
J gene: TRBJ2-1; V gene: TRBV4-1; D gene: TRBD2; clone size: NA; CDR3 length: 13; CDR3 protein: CASSQAGGNEQFF; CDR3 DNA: TGCGCCAGCAGCCAGGCGGGAGGCAATGAGCAGTTCTTC
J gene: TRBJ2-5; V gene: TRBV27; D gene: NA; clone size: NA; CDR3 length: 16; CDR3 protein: CASSSLLGREQETQYF; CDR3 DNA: TGTGCCAGCAGTTCCCTCCTGGGCCGGGAACAAGAGACCCAGTACTTC
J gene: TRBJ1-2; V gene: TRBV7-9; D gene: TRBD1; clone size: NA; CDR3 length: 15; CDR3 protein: CASSSDWTGSYGYTF; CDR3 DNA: TGTGCCAGCAGCTCCGATTGGACAGGGTCCTATGGCTACACCTTC
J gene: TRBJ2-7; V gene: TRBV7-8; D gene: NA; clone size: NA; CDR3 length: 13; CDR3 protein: CASSFPGPYEQYF; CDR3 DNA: TGTGCCAGCAGCTTCCCGGGTCCCTACGAGCAGTACTTC
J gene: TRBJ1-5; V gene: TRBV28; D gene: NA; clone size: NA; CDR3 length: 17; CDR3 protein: CASASQSLGYSNQPQHF; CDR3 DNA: TGTGCCAGCGCCTCCCAGAGTCTAGGCTATAGCAATCAGCCCCAGCATTTT
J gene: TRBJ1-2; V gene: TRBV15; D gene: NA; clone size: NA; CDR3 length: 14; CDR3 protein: CATSSRGANYGYTF; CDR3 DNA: TGTGCCACCAGCTCCCGGGGAGCTAACTATGGCTACACCTTC
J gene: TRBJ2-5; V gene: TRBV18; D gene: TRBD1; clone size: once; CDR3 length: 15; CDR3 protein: CASSPPGTGDETQYF; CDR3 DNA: TGTGCCAGCTCACCACCGGGGACAGGGGATGAGACCCAGTACTTC
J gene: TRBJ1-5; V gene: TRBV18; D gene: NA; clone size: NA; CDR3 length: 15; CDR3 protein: CASSPSRGIYEPQHF; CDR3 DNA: TGTGCCAGCTCACCAAGCCGGGGTATATATGAGCCCCAGCATTTT
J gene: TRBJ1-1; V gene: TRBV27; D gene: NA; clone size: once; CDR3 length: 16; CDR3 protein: CASSLSGGGYNTEAFF; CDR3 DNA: TGTGCCAGCAGTTTATCGGGCGGGGGCTATAACACTGAAGCTTTCTTT
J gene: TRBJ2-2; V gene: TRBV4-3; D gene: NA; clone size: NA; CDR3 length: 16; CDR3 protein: CASSQEGYANTGELFF; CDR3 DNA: TGCGCCAGCAGCCAAGAGGGCTACGCGAACACCGGGGAGCTGTTTTTT
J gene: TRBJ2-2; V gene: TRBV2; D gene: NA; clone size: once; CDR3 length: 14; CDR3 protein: CASRSQANTGELFF; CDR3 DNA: TGTGCCAGCAGGAGTCAGGCGAACACCGGGGAGCTGTTTTTT
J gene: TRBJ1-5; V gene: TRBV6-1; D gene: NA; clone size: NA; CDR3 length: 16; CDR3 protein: CASSGYRVDGNQPQHF; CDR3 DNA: TGTGCCAGCAGTGGCTACAGGGTAGATGGCAATCAGCCCCAGCATTTT
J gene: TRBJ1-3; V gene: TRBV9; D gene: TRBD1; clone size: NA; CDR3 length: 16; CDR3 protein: CASSEGTAFSGNTIYF; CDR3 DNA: TGTGCCAGCAGCGAGGGGACAGCCTTCTCTGGAAACACCATATATTTT
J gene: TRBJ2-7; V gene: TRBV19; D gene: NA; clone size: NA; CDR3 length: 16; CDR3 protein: CASSIVPGKYSYEQYF; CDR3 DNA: TGTGCCAGTAGTATTGTTCCGGGGAAATACTCCTACGAGCAGTACTTC
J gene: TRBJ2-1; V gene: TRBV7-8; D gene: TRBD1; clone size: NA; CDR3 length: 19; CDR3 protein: CASSLLGQGSTNSYNEQFF; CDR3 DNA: TGTGCCAGCAGCTTACTAGGACAGGGATCCACCAACTCCTACAATGAGCAGTTCTTC
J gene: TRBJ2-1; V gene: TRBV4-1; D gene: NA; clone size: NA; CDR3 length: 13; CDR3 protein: CASIGGGYNEQFF; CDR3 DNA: TGCGCCAGCATCGGGGGTGGATACAATGAGCAGTTCTTC
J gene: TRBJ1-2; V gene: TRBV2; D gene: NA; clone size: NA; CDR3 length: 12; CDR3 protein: CASRGGNYGYTF; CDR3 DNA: TGTGCCAGCAGAGGAGGGAACTATGGCTACACCTTC
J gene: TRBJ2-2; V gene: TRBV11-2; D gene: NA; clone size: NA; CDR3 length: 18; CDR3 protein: CASSTNYRLGRNTGELFF; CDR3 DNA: TGTGCCAGCAGCACCAATTACCGACTAGGGCGGAACACCGGGGAGCTGTTTTTT
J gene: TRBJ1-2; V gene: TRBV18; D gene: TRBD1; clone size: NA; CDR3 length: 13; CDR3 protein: CASSRTGSYGYTF; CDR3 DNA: TGTGCCAGCTCGCGGACAGGGAGCTATGGCTACACCTTC
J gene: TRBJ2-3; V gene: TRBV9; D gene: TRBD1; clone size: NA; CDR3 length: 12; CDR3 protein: CASRTGGDTQYF; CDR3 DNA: TGTGCCAGCAGGACAGGGGGAGATACGCAGTATTTT
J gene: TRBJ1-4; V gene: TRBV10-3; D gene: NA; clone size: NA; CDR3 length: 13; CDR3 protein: CAISERGTEKLFF; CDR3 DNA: TGTGCCATCAGTGAGCGCGGGACCGAAAAACTGTTTTTT
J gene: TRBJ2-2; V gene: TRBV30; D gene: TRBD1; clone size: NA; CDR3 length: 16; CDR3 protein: CAWSVPTTGGLGELFF; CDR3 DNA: TGTGCCTGGAGTGTACCGACGACAGGGGGCCTCGGGGAGCTGTTTTTT
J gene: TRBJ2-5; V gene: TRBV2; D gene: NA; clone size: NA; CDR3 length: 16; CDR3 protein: CASSGRDRIGAETQYF; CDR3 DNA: TGTGCCAGCAGTGGCCGAGACAGGATTGGTGCAGAGACCCAGTACTTC
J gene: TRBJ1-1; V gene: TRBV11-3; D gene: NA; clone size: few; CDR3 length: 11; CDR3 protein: CASSFPAEAFF; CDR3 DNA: TGTGCCAGCAGCTTTCCCGCGGAAGCTTTCTTT
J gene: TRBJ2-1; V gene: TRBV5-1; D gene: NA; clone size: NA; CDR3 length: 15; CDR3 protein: CASSLTVLFYNEQFF; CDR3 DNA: TGCGCCAGCAGCTTAACAGTCCTATTCTACAATGAGCAGTTCTTC
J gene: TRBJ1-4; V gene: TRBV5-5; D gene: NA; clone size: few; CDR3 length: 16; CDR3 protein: CASSLVLQGLNEKLFF; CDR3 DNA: TGTGCCAGCAGCTTAGTGCTACAGGGTCTAAATGAAAAACTGTTTTTT
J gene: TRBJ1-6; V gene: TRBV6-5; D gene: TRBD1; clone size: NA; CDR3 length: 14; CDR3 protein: CASSPGQGDSPLHF; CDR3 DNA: TGTGCCAGCAGTCCTGGACAGGGCGATTCACCCCTCCACTTT
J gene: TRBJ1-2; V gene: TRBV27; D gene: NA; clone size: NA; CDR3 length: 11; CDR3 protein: CASDPYVGYTF; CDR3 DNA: TGTGCCAGCGATCCCTATGTTGGCTACACCTTC
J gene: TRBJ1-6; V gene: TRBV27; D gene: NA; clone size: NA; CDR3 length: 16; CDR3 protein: CASSATPPRRRSPLHF; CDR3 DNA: TGTGCCAGCAGTGCCACCCCACCCCGGCGGCGATCACCCCTCCACTTT
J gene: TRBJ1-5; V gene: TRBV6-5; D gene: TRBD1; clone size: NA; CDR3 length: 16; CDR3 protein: CASSYSRQGAGQPQHF; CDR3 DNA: TGTGCCAGCAGCTACTCCAGACAGGGGGCTGGTCAGCCCCAGCATTTT
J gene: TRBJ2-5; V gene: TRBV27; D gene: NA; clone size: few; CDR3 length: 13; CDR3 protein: CASSVPGQETQYF; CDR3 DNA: TGTGCCAGCAGTGTCCCAGGGCAAGAGACCCAGTACTTC
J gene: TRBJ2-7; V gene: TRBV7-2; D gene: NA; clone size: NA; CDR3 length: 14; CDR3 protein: CAVAFYSSSYEQYF; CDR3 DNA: TGTGCCGTTGCTTTTTACTCCTCCTCCTACGAGCAGTACTTC
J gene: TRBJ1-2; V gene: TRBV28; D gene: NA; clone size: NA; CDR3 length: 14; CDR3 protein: CASSLEGSLLGYTF; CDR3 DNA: TGTGCCAGCAGTTTAGAGGGCAGCCTCCTTGGCTACACCTTC
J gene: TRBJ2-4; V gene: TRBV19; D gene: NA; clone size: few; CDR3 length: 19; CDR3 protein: CASSRGGTNLGLAKNIQYF; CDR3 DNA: TGTGCCAGTAGTAGAGGGGGGACTAACCTAGGCCTAGCCAAAAACATTCAGTACTTC
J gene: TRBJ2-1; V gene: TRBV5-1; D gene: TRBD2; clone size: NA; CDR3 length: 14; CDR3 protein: CASSRTSEYNEQFF; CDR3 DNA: TGCGCCAGCAGCAGGACTAGCGAGTACAATGAGCAGTTCTTC